Listed here is a single TCR beta chain. Trimming pared 11 bases from V and 4 bases from J, leaving 18 bases between. CDR3 length: 13 residues. Germline V lookup: CDR1 MNHNS, CDR2 SASEGT. This entry is derived from a study of T cells in Graves' hyperthyroidism and ophthalmopathy. RNA transcripts gave rise to amplified TCR beta CDR3 regions. With the HTBI primer set, the TCR CDR3 went through a first round of RT-PCR. TCRdb re-called the multiplex PCR reads with MiXCR, one entry per CDR3 protein. The repertoire includes about half a million distinct CDR3 sequences, roughly 23% of them detected once, and about 49% sits in the top ten.

The specimen sequenced was blood. This chain links TRBV6-1 with TRBJ2-7, with D maybe TRBD1 (8 bases). This sequence originates from a woman aged 65 to 85 with Graves' ophthalmopathy. The DNA of the CDR3 is TGTGCCGGCCGGGGGGACAGGAAATACGAGCAGTACTTC. It specifies CAGRGDRKYEQYF.